Following are 30 T cell receptor beta chains from one sample sequenced in a study of shared clonotypes between healthy human individuals. Libraries were prepared by immunoSEQ multiplex PCR; TCRdb keeps only in-frame clonotypes and omits some of them. The table has about 1 million clones, about 75% seen once. The sequenced material came from memory CD4+ T cells sorted from blood. The subset here: CD45RA-negative fraction. These receptors all stem from a man aged 18 to 29 in good health.

This clone occurred a few times. The CDR3: CASSTGTGKGLPQHF. The CDR3 nucleotides read TGTGCCAGTAGTACGGGGACAGGGAAGGGTCTGCCCCAGCATTTT. The chain is built from TRBV19 and TRBJ1-5; 9 bases line up with TRBD1. J gave up 9 bases and V 4 bases, and 10 bases lay outside the gene matches. Germline CDR1 reads LNHDA; CDR2 reads SQIVND (reference sequence). The CDR3 length is 15 residues.

Comments on this clone: The sample has other DNA sequences that encode this CDR3 too. The genes are TRBV18 and TRBJ1-1; a possible D gene is TRBD1 (6 bases). V lost 1 base to trimming and J lost 0 bases, with 9 bases between them. Germline values: CDR1 KGHSH, CDR2 LQKENI. The CDR3 extends over 15 amino acids. The CDR3 coding sequence is TGTGCCAGCTCACCACAGGGGGTAATGAACACTGAAGCTTTCTTT. Translated, it gives CASSPQGVMNTEAFF.

CDR3 nucleotide sequence: TGCGCCAGCAGCCTCGCTAGCTTTGGTACCGGGGAGCTGTTTTTT. It specifies CASSLASFGTGELFF. J is TRBJ2-2 and V is TRBV4-3, with D possibly TRBD2 on 5 matching bases. Trimming took off 4 bases at V and 5 bases at J, with 14 bases between the two ends. Per the germline V gene, CDR1 is LGHNA and CDR2 is YSLEER. The CDR3 runs to 15 residues.

The gene calls are TRBV5-6 and TRBJ2-3, with TRBD1 matching over 9 bases. The CDR3 has 15 residues. After removal of 4 bases from V and 0 bases from J, the junction contained 3 bases not matched to a gene. The germline V gene has CDR1 SGHDT and CDR2 YYEEEE. CDR3 nucleotide sequence: TGTGCCAGCAGCGGGACAGGGCTCAGCACAGATACGCAGTATTTT. It specifies CASSGTGLSTDTQYF.

The chain carries TRBV10-3 and TRBJ2-7; TRBD1 might be the D (6 bases). CDR3 length equals 13 residues. Trimming stripped 7 bases from V and 3 bases from J, with 13 bases between. CDR1 and CDR2 from the germline V gene are ENHRY and SYGVKD. The CDR3 nucleotides are TGTGCCATCAATAGACAGGAAAACTACGAGCAGTACTTC. Translated, it gives CAINRQENYEQYF.

The V and J genes are TRBV9 and TRBJ2-5; D possibly matches TRBD1 or TRBD2 (5 bases each). The germline V gene has CDR1 SGDLS and CDR2 YYNGEE. Trimming stripped 0 bases from V and 4 bases from J, with 10 bases between. The CDR3 runs to 14 residues. CDR3 sequence reads: CASSVGGVTETQYF. The CDR3 DNA reads TGTGCCAGCAGCGTAGGAGGGGTTACAGAGACCCAGTACTTC.

The chain links TRBV29-1 to TRBJ2-5; D may be TRBD2 (6 bases). Germline CDR1 is SQVTM and CDR2 is ANQGSEA. The CDR3 loop spans 14 amino acids. V lost 6 bases and J 2 bases, leaving 16 bases between the germline ends. CDR3 in DNA: TGCAGCGTCCTTAGGGGCAGCGGGCAAGAGACCCAGTACTTC. Its translation: CSVLRGSGQETQYF.

J is TRBJ2-1 and V is TRBV28, with 9 bases that match TRBD2. Germline CDR1 reads MDHEN; CDR2 reads SYDVKM. This CDR3 is 16 amino acids long. The junction had 7 bases not matched to a gene; V was cut back by 2 bases and J by 5 bases. The CDR3 DNA sequence: TGTGCCAGCAGTTTACGGAGCGGGAGGTCACACAATGAGCAGTTCTTC. Protein product: CASSLRSGRSHNEQFF.

The chain combines TRBV14 with TRBJ2-7, with D hard to call. This CDR3 contains 14 residues. Germline V gene sequence: CDR1 SGHDN, CDR2 FVKESK. V gave up 6 bases and J gave up 1 base, with 13 bases separating them. As DNA, the CDR3 is TGTGCCAGCAGTCCGAGGCTGACGTCCTACGAGCAGTACTTC. As protein: CASSPRLTSYEQYF.

The rearrangement joins TRBV6-5 to TRBJ1-2; a weak D match, TRBD1 (5 bases). Germline CDR1 and CDR2: MNHEY and SVGAGI. This CDR3 is built from 14 residues. V was pared by 6 bases and J by 0 bases, with 11 bases between. This chain's CDR3 is CASSREGPNYGYTF. DNA for the CDR3: TGTGCCAGCAGCCGCGAGGGGCCTAACTATGGCTACACCTTC.

The V gene is TRBV27, the J gene TRBJ2-7; TRBD2 is a possible D gene (7 bases). Germline V CDR1 and CDR2: MNHEY, SMNVEV (reference sequence). This CDR3 comprises 15 residues. V was clipped by 4 bases and J by 4 bases, with 17 bases between them. The CDR3 loop is CASSSYREGEYEQYF. CDR3 bases: TGTGCCAGCAGTTCGTACAGGGAGGGGGAATACGAGCAGTACTTC.

This clone was counted only a few times. The chain couples TRBV2 to TRBJ1-1, with D hard to call. The CDR3 contains 13 residues. V was cut by 11 bases and J by 0 bases, with 13 bases left in between. In germline, CDR1 is SNHLY, CDR2 FYNNEI. CDR3 DNA sequence: TGTGCCTCTCAAGAAATGATGAACACTGAAGCTTTCTTT. It yields the protein CASQEMMNTEAFF.

This clone was counted a few times. The genes are TRBV2 and TRBJ1-1; D uncertain. The CDR3 is 12 residues long. CDR1 is SNHLY, CDR2 FYNNEI, per germline. V was pared by 4 bases and J by 3 bases, with 6 bases between. The CDR3 protein is CASSADYTEAFF. DNA of the CDR3: TGTGCCAGCAGTGCGGACTACACTGAAGCTTTCTTT.

The chain employs TRBV7-9 and TRBJ2-5; 8 positions agree with TRBD1. V shed 5 bases, J shed 1 base, and the junction held 6 bases outside the gene matches. The germline gives CDR1 SEHNR, CDR2 FQNEAQ (reference sequence). CDR3 length: 15 residues. CDR3 nucleotides: TGTGCCAGCAGCCACAGGACAGGGACCCAAGAGACCCAGTACTTC. Its translation: CASSHRTGTQETQYF.

The V and J genes are TRBV14 and TRBJ2-1; D uncertain. Germline assignment: CDR1 SGHDN and CDR2 FVKESK. This CDR3 spans 12 amino acids. The ends were cut back, 6 bases at V and 6 bases at J, with 9 bases in the middle. The CDR3 bases are TGTGCCAGCAGTCCAGCAACCAATGAGCAGTTCTTC. It translates to CASSPATNEQFF.

The chain combines TRBV5-1 with TRBJ1-1; maybe TRBD1 (6 bases). V lost 2 bases to trimming and J lost 8 bases, with 19 bases between them. The CDR3 spans 15 residues. Germline V CDR1 and CDR2: SGHRS, YFSETQ. The CDR3 reads CASSFEGSLGAEAFF. The CDR3 DNA reads TGCGCCAGCAGCTTCGAGGGGTCCCTGGGGGCAGAAGCTTTCTTT.

This chain joins TRBV27 and TRBJ2-5; 8 nucleotides align to TRBD1. Per the germline V gene, CDR1 is MNHEY and CDR2 is SMNVEV (reference sequence). The CDR3 is 16 amino acids. Losses at the gene ends were 5 bases for V and 3 bases for J; bases not matched to a gene: 11. The CDR3 here is CASSPTLGQGEETQYF. The CDR3 DNA follows: TGTGCCAGCAGTCCAACACTCGGACAGGGTGAAGAGACCCAGTACTTC.

The J gene is TRBJ2-7, the V gene TRBV5-1; weak D call: TRBD1 (5 bases). The CDR3 is 16 amino acids. Germline lookup yields CDR1 SGHRS and CDR2 YFSETQ. Trimming took off 4 bases at V and 2 bases at J, with 19 bases between the two ends. CDR3 amino acids: CASSLEGVQGTYEQYF. The CDR3 region has the DNA TGCGCCAGCAGCCTGGAAGGGGTCCAAGGGACCTACGAGCAGTACTTC. The full variable domain, with the rest looked up from reference TRBV5-1 and TRBJ2-7, is KAGVTQTPRYLIKTRGQQVTLSCSPISGHRSVSWYQQTPGQGLQFLFEYFSETQRNKGNFPGRFSGRQFSNSRSEMNVSTLELGDSALYLCASSLEGVQGTYEQYFGPGTRLTVT.

The chain employs TRBV10-3 and TRBJ2-1; TRBD2 matches 14 bases. Germline V CDR1 and CDR2: ENHRY, SYGVKD. CDR3 length: 17 residues. V trimming: 4 bases; J trimming: 5 bases; junction bases outside the gene matches: 7. The CDR3 sequence is CAISGRLAGGGNNEQFF. In DNA form, the CDR3 reads TGTGCCATCAGTGGGAGACTAGCGGGAGGGGGGAACAATGAGCAGTTCTTC.

The chain has TRBV30 and TRBJ2-7; TRBD2 might be the D (6 bases). Trimming stripped 7 bases from V and 0 bases from J, with 16 bases between. CDR1 is GTSNPN and CDR2 is SVGIG in the germline V gene (reference sequence). This CDR3 spans 14 amino acids. The CDR3 DNA is TGTGCCTCCACGGGACCCGGGAGCTCCTACGAGCAGTACTTC. It specifies CASTGPGSSYEQYF.

In this sample, this clone turned up many times. The chain recombines TRBV7-9 with TRBJ1-1, with D unresolved. Deletions cut 5 bases from V and 0 bases from J, with 13 bases between. This CDR3 has 15 amino acids. The V gene's germline CDR1 is SEHNR and CDR2 FQNEAQ (reference sequence). CDR3: CASSPKRRLNTEAFF. The CDR3 DNA is TGTGCCAGCAGCCCAAAACGGAGGCTGAACACTGAAGCTTTCTTT.

V gene TRBV10-3 combines with J gene TRBJ1-2; 7 nucleotides match TRBD1. Unmatched junction bases numbered 5, after V lost 6 bases and J lost 7 bases. This CDR3 contains 12 residues. Germline assignment: CDR1 ENHRY and CDR2 SYGVKD. The CDR3 protein is CAISDRAGGYTF. In DNA, the CDR3 is TGTGCCATCAGCGACAGGGCGGGTGGCTACACCTTC.

The rearrangement links TRBV7-2 to TRBJ2-5; D tentatively reads TRBD1 or TRBD2 (5 bases each). The V end lost 7 bases, the J end lost 5 bases, and 14 bases lay between the germline ends. Looked up from germline, CDR1 is SGHTA and CDR2 is FQGNSA. The CDR3 length is 13 residues. CDR3 bases: TGTGCCAGCACCCTCGGGACGGCGGAGACCCAGTACTTC. This gives the protein CASTLGTAETQYF.

The chain links TRBV5-1 to TRBJ1-2; TRBD1 is a possible D gene (6 bases). Germline V lookup: CDR1 SGHRS, CDR2 YFSETQ. Trimming removed 3 bases at V and 4 bases at J, with 10 bases between. The CDR3 has 13 amino acids. CDR3 in DNA: TGCGCCAGCAGCTCACAGGGAGGCTATGGCTACACCTTC. Residues: CASSSQGGYGYTF.

This sequence joins TRBV5-8 and TRBJ2-1; TRBD1 agrees at 7 bases. The CDR3 is 13 amino acids. The J segment lost 4 bases and the V segment lost 4 bases, leaving 2 bases of the junction unmatched. The V gene's germline CDR1 is SGHTS and CDR2 YDEGEE. CDR3: CASSLTGYNEQFF. In DNA, the CDR3 is TGTGCCAGCAGCCTGACAGGGTACAATGAGCAGTTCTTC.

This clone was detected once. The identical CDR3 is also encoded by other nucleotide sequences in the sample. This rearrangement joins TRBV30 to TRBJ1-5; D unclear. V lost 1 base to trimming and J lost 1 base, with 5 bases between them. This CDR3 contains 13 residues. Germline V gene sequence: CDR1 GTSNPN, CDR2 SVGIG (reference sequence). The CDR3 region has the DNA TGTGCCTGGAGTGATAGCAGCAATCAGCCCCAGCATTTT. Encoded protein: CAWSDSSNQPQHF.

A few counts support this clone. V gene TRBV30 combines with J gene TRBJ1-5, with D possibly being TRBD1 (5 bases). CDR3 length: 14 amino acids. Trimming took 1 base from V and 9 from J, leaving 16 bases between them. Germline V gene lookup returns CDR1 GTSNPN and CDR2 SVGIG (reference sequence). CDR3 residues: CAWSAPPGPRPQHF. CDR3 sequence (DNA): TGTGCCTGGAGTGCACCCCCAGGGCCCAGGCCCCAGCATTTT.

V is TRBV5-1 and J is TRBJ1-4; D gene unclear. The CDR3 has 14 amino acids. Trimming removed 3 bases from V and 11 bases from J, with 17 bases in between. CDR1 SGHRS and CDR2 YFSETQ come from the germline V gene. The CDR3 protein is CASSSPGSPWKLFF. Written as DNA, the CDR3 is TGCGCCAGCAGCTCCCCGGGGAGCCCGTGGAAACTGTTTTTT.

This chain joins TRBV19 and TRBJ2-2; TRBD1 agrees at 8 bases. CDR1 is LNHDA and CDR2 is SQIVND in the germline V gene (reference sequence). The V and J ends lost 9 bases and 8 bases, in that order; junction bases with no gene match: 5. The CDR3 spans 12 residues. The CDR3 here is CASAGGYGELFF. The CDR3 DNA is TGTGCCAGCGCAGGGGGCTATGGGGAGCTGTTTTTT. The full variable domain, completed using reference TRBV19 and TRBJ2-2, is DGGITQSPKYLFRKEGQNVTLSCEQNLNHDAMYWYRQDPGQGLRLIYYSQIVNDFQKGDIAEGYSVSREKKESFPLTVTSAQKNPTAFYLCASAGGYGELFFGEGSRLTVL.

V gene TRBV14 combines with J gene TRBJ2-1, with D maybe TRBD1 (5 bases). The length of the CDR3 is 14 residues. V lost 1 base to trimming and J lost 9 bases, with 13 bases between them. Germline assignment: CDR1 SGHDN and CDR2 FVKESK. CDR3 protein: CASSQVSRASEQFF. The DNA of the CDR3 is TGTGCCAGCAGCCAAGTATCCAGGGCAAGTGAGCAGTTCTTC.